This TCR beta chain was recorded in a study of T cell changes during pregnancy in multiple sclerosis. The germline V gene has CDR1 GTSNPN and CDR2 SVGIG (reference sequence). The CDR3 length is 13 residues. Trimming took 2 bases from V and 6 from J; bases not matched to a gene: 5. The protocol was immunoSEQ multiplex PCR, while the TCRdb copy is restricted to in-frame clones and leaves out a portion. The sample holds about 81,000 clones; approximately 94% are singletons and the top ten take more than 2%. This chain uses TRBV30 with TRBJ1-2, with 8 bases matching TRBD1. This sequence was found in a female donor with multiple sclerosis, enrolled in a pregnancy study. This specimen consisted of peripheral blood, obtained in the third trimester of pregnancy. The CDR3 nucleotides are TGTGCCTGGAGTCCGAGGACAGGGCATGGCTACACCTTC. This gives the protein CAWSPRTGHGYTF. The full variable domain, rest sourced from reference TRBV30 and TRBJ1-2, is SQTIHQWPATLVQPVGSPLSLECTVEGTSNPNLYWYRQAAGRGLQLLFYSVGIGQISSEVPQNLSASRPQDRQFILSSKKLLLSDSGFYLCAWSPRTGHGYTFGSGTRLTVV.